The source of this TCR beta chain is a study of blood T cell repertoires in COVID-19. Study context: Sample material is recorded as cDNA or gDNA derived from T cells, B-cell-depleted T cells, or PBMCs.

TCRdb's copy holds only in-frame clones and misses some; the assay was immunoSEQ multiplex PCR. The sample records 330,000 or so clones, 87% being singletons. CDR3 length equals 15 residues. CDR1 and CDR2 (germline): KGHSH, LQKENI. V dropped 6 bases and J dropped 4 bases, with 15 bases sitting between them. Sequenced input: peripheral blood. This clonotype originated in a man aged 25-40 years with COVID-19, enrolled during active disease. The chain is built from TRBV18 and TRBJ2-2; D is perhaps TRBD2 (5 bases). CDR3 coding DNA: TGTGCCAGCTCCTCTTCGACTACGAGCACCGGGGAGCTGTTTTTT. Its protein is CASSSSTTSTGELFF.